This T cell receptor (beta chain) was documented in a study of OX40 agonist ivuxolimab in advanced cancers. Method: immunoSEQ multiplex PCR; TCRdb's copy keeps in-frame clones and lacks some. The profile shows about 51,000 clones, approximately 84% of them singletons. This clone has only a few counts. Germline V CDR1 and CDR2: SEHNR, FQNEAQ (reference sequence). CDR3 length equals 12 residues. Trimming took off 2 bases at V and 5 bases at J, with 4 bases between the two ends. The specimen was CD4+ or CD8+ T cells sorted from blood, collected in a trial of the OX40 agonist ivuxolimab. This receptor was identified in an adult with an advanced solid tumor such as melanoma, head and neck, liver or kidney cancer. The J gene is TRBJ1-5, the V gene TRBV7-9, with D unclear. In nucleotides, the CDR3 is TGTGCCAGCAGCTTACAAGATCAGCCCCAGCATTTT. Its translation: CASSLQDQPQHF.